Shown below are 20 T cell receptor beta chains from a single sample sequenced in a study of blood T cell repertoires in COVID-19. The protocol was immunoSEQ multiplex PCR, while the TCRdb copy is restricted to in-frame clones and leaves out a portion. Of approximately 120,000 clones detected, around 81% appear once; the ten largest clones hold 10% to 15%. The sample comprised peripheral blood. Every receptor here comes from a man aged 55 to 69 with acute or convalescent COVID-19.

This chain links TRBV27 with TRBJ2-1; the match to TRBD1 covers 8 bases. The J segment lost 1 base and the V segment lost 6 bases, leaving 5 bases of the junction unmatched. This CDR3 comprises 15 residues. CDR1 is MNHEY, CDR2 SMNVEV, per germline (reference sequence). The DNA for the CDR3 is TGTGCCAGCAGACAAGACAGGGGTTCCTACAATGAGCAGTTCTTC. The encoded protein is CASRQDRGSYNEQFF.

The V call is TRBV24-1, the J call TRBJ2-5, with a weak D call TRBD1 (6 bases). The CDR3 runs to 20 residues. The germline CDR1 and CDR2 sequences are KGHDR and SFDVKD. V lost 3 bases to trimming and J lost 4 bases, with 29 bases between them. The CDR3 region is CATSDPVVAGERGGRETQYF. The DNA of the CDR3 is TGTGCCACCAGTGATCCGGTAGTGGCAGGGGAAAGAGGGGGAAGAGAGACCCAGTACTTC.

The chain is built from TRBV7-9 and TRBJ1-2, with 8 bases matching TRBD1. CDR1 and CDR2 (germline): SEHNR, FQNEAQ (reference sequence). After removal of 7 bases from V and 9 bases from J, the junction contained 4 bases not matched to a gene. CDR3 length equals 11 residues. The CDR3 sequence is CASNRQGSYTF. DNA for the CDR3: TGTGCCAGCAACAGACAGGGGAGCTACACCTTC.

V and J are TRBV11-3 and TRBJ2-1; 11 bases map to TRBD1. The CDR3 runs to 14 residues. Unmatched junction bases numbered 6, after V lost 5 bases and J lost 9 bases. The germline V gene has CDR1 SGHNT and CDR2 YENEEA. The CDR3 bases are TGTGCCAGCAGCCCCCGGACAGGGGGCAGTGAGCAGTTCTTC. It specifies CASSPRTGGSEQFF. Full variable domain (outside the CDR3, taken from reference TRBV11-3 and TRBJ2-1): EAGVVQSPRYKIIEKKQPVAFWCNPISGHNTLYWYLQNLGQGPELLIRYENEEAVDDSQLPKDRFSAERLKGVDSTLKIQPAELGDSAVYLCASSPRTGGSEQFFGPGTRLTVL.

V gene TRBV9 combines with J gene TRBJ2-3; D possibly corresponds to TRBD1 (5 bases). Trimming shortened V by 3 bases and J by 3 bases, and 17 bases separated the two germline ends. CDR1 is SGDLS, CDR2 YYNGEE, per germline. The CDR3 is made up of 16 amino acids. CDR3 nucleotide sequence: TGTGCCAGCAGCGAGGGCGTAGGGGTCCGTACAGATACGCAGTATTTT. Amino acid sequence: CASSEGVGVRTDTQYF. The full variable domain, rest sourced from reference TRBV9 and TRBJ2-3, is DSGVTQTPKHLITATGQRVTLRCSPRSGDLSVYWYQQSLDQGLQFLIQYYNGEERAKGNILERFSAQQFPDLHSELNLSSLELGDSALYFCASSEGVGVRTDTQYFGPGTRLTVL.

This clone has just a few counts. This CDR3 reads CASSIGGSSYEQYF. For the CDR3, the DNA is TGTGCCAGTAGTATCGGCGGTTCTTCCTACGAGCAGTACTTC. The chain uses TRBV19 and TRBJ2-7; D uncertain. Trimming removed 3 bases from V and 1 base from J, with 10 bases in between. CDR3 size: 14 residues. Germline CDR1 reads LNHDA; CDR2 reads SQIVND (reference sequence).

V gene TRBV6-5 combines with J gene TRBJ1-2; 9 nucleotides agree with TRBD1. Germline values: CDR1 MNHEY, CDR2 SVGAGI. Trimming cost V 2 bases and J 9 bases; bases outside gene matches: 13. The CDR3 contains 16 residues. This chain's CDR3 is CASSYADPGTGFSYTF. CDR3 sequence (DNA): TGTGCCAGCAGTTACGCCGATCCAGGGACAGGGTTTAGCTACACCTTC.

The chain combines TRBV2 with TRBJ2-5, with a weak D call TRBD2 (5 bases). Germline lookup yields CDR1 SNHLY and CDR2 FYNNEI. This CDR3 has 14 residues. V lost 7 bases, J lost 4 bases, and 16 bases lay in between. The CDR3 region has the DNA TGTGCCAGCACCCTCGAGGGAGTACGAGAGACCCAGTACTTC. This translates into CASTLEGVRETQYF.

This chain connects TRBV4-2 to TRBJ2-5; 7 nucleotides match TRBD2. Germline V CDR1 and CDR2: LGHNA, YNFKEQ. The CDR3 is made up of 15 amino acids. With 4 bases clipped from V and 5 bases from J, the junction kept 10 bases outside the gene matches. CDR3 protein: CASSRASGMQETQYF. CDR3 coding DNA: TGTGCCAGCAGCCGAGCCAGCGGGATGCAGGAGACCCAGTACTTC.

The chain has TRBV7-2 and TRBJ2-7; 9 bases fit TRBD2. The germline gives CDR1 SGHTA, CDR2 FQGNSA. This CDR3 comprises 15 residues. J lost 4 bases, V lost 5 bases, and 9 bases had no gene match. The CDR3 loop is CASSPHAGGKYEQYF. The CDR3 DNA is TGTGCCAGCAGCCCCCATGCGGGAGGGAAATACGAGCAGTACTTC.

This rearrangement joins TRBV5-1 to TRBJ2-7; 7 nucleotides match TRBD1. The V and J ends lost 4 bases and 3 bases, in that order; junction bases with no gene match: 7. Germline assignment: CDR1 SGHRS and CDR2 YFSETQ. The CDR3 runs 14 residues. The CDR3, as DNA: TGCGCCAGCAGCGACCGGGACAGTTTCTACGAGCAGTACTTC. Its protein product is CASSDRDSFYEQYF.

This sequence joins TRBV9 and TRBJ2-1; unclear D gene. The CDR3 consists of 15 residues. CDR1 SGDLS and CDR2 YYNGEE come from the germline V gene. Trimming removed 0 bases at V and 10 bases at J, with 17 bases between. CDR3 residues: CASSVDPHTTREQFF. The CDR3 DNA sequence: TGTGCCAGCAGCGTAGATCCTCATACAACGCGGGAGCAGTTCTTC.

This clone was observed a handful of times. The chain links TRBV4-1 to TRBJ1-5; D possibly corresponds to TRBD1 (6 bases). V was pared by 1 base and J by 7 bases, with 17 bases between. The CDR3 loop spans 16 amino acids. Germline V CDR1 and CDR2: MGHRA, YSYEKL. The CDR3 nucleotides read TGCGCCAGCAGCCAAGTCCTCGGGGCGAGGGGGCAGCCCCAGCATTTT. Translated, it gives CASSQVLGARGQPQHF.

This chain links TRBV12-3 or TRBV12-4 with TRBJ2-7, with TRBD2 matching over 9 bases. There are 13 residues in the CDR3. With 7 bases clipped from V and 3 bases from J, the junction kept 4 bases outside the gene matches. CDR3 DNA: TGTGCCAGCAAGGCTAGCGGGATCTACGAGCAGTACTTC. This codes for CASKASGIYEQYF.

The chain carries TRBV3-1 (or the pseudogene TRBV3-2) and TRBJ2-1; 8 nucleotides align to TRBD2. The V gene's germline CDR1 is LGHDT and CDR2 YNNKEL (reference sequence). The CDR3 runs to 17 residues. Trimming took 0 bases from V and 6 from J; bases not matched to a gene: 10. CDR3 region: CASSQDQRLAGSNEQFF. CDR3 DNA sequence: TGTGCCAGCAGCCAAGATCAGCGGCTAGCGGGCTCCAATGAGCAGTTCTTC.

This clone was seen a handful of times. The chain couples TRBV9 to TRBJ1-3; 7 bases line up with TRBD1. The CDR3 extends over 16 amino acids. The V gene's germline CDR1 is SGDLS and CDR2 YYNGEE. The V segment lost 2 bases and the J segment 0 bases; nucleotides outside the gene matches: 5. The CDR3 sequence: CASSVRGSVSGNTIYF. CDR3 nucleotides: TGTGCCAGCAGCGTCAGGGGGTCTGTCTCTGGAAACACCATATATTTT.

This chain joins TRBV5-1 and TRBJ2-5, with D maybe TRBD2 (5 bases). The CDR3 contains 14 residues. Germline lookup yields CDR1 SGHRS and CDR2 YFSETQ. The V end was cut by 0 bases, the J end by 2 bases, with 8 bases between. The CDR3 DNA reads TGCGCCAGCAGCTTGGTGTCGGGACAAGAGACCCAGTACTTC. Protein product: CASSLVSGQETQYF.

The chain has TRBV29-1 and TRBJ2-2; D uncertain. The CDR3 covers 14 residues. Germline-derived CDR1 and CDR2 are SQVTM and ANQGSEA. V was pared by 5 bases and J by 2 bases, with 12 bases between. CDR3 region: CSVLLEENTGELFF. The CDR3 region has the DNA TGCAGCGTTTTGCTCGAGGAAAACACCGGGGAGCTGTTTTTT.

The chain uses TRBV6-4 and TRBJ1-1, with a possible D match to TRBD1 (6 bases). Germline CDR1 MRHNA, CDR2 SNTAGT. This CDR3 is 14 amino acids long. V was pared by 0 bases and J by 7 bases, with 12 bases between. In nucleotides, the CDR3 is TGTGCCAGCAGTGACTCCGGGGGGCGGGGTGAAGCTTTCTTT. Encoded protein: CASSDSGGRGEAFF.

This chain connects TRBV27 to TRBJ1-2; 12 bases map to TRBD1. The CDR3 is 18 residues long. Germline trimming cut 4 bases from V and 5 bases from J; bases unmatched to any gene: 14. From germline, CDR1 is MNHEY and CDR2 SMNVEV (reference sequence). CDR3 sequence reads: CASSSYTGQGARGYGYTF. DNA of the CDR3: TGTGCCAGCAGTTCGTACACGGGACAGGGGGCACGTGGTTATGGCTACACCTTC.